The subject of this entry is one T cell receptor (beta chain). Its specific antigen is unknown. The CDR3 end is not reached by the read, which stops 3 residues before it; the germline J gene fills it in. The treatment or condition label, read with the paper, signifies: autologous CTL019 cells: CD19 CAR with 4-1BB and CD3 zeta domains. The CD19 CAR incorporated TCR zeta and 4-1BB costimulatory signaling domains. Leukapheresis was used to collect T cells from peripheral blood for manufacturing CTL019. The DNeasy Blood and Tissue Kit was used to extract genomic DNA from pre-infusion T cells, peripheral blood, or sorted post-infusion T cells. The immunoSEQ assay was used for deep sequencing of the TCR beta chain. Regarding the original processing steps: Only productive TCR beta rearrangements were used to compute clonotype frequencies. Imported from immuneACCESS, the table was reduced by TCRdb to in-frame sequences with V and J called. These copies leave out some clones; in studies compared against another copy, an unresolved V gene accounts for under half, and the cause of the remainder is not known. V, J and clone size derive from that table, while D and trimming were established from the DNA sequence. The sample's table lists a count of around 30,000 clones. 1.5% to 2% of the sample lies in the top ten.

The data were obtained in a study of TET2 disruption in CD19-targeted CAR T cells listed by TCRdb under 2018. Regarding the study in general: The number of samples was determined by the original clinical trial design and by which samples were available, and no additional inclusion criteria were applied. The study at large found these results: The conclusions drawn about the patient's CAR T cells were based on extensive analysis of just one subject.

The cysteine opens and the phenylalanine closes a CDR3 of 14 amino acids. Only the CDR3 bases that were read are kept: 33 of them, in frame from base 1. V is trimmed back by 9 bases and J by 2 bases, and the junction contains 9 bases that no gene match accounts for. Looking up the germline V gene yields CDR1 SGHAT and CDR2 FQNNGV. Sequencing was performed on CD8- CAR+ T cells sorted from cultured blood T cells, taken for CD19 CAR T cell therapy. The cell subset or site label on this specimen signifies: CD8-negative CAR-positive T cells from the infusion product. The chain is assembled from TRBV11-2 and TRBJ1-1; 7 central bases correspond to TRBD1. The sequence was obtained from a man between 65 and 80 years old with chronic lymphocytic leukemia. The sequenced part of the CDR3 DNA is TGTGCCAGTAAATACAGGGGAGGTAACACTGAA. Its product reads: CASKYRGGNTE. The whole CDR3 protein is CASKYRGGNTEAFF. Extended through the reference TRBV11-2 and TRBJ1-1 proteins, this CDR3 yields the full variable domain: EAGVAQSPRYKIIEKRQSVAFWCNPISGHATLYWYQQILGQGPKLLIQFQNNGVVDDSQLPKDRFSAERLKGVDSTLKIQPAKLEDSAVYLCASKYRGGNTEAFFGQGTRLTVV.